The 7 T cell receptor beta chains presented below share a single source sample, sequenced in a study of T cells in Graves' hyperthyroidism and ophthalmopathy. What was amplified from RNA transcripts were TCR beta CDR3 regions. The HTBI primer set was used in a first-round RT-PCR of the TCR CDR3. TCRdb re-called the multiplex PCR reads with MiXCR, one entry per CDR3 protein. The table shows over 400,000 distinct CDR3 sequences, with approximately 22% occurring only once. Specimen: blood. The receptor set was obtained from a woman aged 65 to 85 with Graves' ophthalmopathy.

Only a few counts were recorded for this clonotype. The rearrangement links TRBV3-1 to TRBJ2-3; D ambiguous. The length of the CDR3 is 14 residues. The ends were cut back, 3 bases at V and 5 bases at J, with 12 bases in the middle. CDR1 is LGHDT and CDR2 is YNNKEL in the germline V gene (reference sequence). The CDR3 nucleotides read TGTGCCAGCAGCCAGCGGCTCTACGGAGATACGCAGTATTTT. Its protein product is CASSQRLYGDTQYF.

This clonotype was seen only a few times. The chain is built from TRBV6-1 and TRBJ2-5; 10 nucleotides align to TRBD2. Germline V CDR1 and CDR2: MNHNS, SASEGT. The CDR3 has 18 amino acids. The V and J ends lost 3 bases and 3 bases, in that order; junction bases with no gene match: 13. CDR3 in amino acids: CASSDLLRSSGSEETQYF. CDR3 bases: TGTGCCAGCAGTGATCTGTTAAGGTCTAGCGGGAGTGAAGAGACCCAGTACTTC.

This clonotype was observed a few times. The rearrangement joins TRBV18 to TRBJ1-1; 11 nucleotides align to TRBD1. J was trimmed by 5 bases and V by 2 bases; bases with no gene match: 7. The germline V gene encodes CDR1 KGHSH and CDR2 LQKENI. The CDR3 is made up of 16 amino acids. The CDR3 region is CASSPGDRGLRTEAFF. The CDR3 bases are TGTGCCAGCTCACCAGGGGACAGGGGGTTGCGTACTGAAGCTTTCTTT.

This clonotype was found many times. This chain connects TRBV11-2 to TRBJ2-3, with TRBD2 identical over 7 bases. The length of the CDR3 is 16 residues. Germline V gene sequence: CDR1 SGHAT, CDR2 FQNNGV. The V and J ends lost 2 bases and 2 bases, in that order; junction bases with no gene match: 7. The CDR3, as DNA: TGTGCCAGCAGCTTAAGGGCTAGCGGACACACAGATACGCAGTATTTT. Translating gives CASSLRASGHTDTQYF.

This chain joins TRBV19 and TRBJ1-1; perhaps TRBD1 as D (5 bases). The germline V gene encodes CDR1 LNHDA and CDR2 SQIVND (reference sequence). The CDR3 runs 11 residues. Trimming took 7 bases from V and 9 from J, leaving 12 bases between them. The CDR3 DNA reads TGTGCCAGTATACGGACACCTAAAGCTTTCTTT. Amino acid sequence: CASIRTPKAFF.

There are a few counts of this clonotype. This chain uses TRBV5-6 with TRBJ2-5, with D unclear. Germline V gene sequence: CDR1 SGHDT, CDR2 YYEEEE. V lost 0 bases, J lost 6 bases, and 9 bases lay in between. The CDR3 has 13 residues. The CDR3 region is CASSLGSEKTQYF. CDR3 bases: TGTGCCAGCAGCTTGGGCAGCGAAAAGACCCAGTACTTC.

A word on this clonotype: A much larger clone differs from this one at a single base, so this may be a read error. The chain uses TRBV3-1 and TRBJ2-5; D gene unclear. The CDR3 has 13 amino acids. Germline V gives CDR1 LGHDT, CDR2 YNNKEL (reference sequence). As DNA, the CDR3 is TGTGCCAGCAGCCAAGGACGCCAAGAGACCCAGCACTTC. It codes for CASSQGRQETQHF.